These 29 T cell receptor beta chains share one sample of origin, sequenced in a study of CD4 T cells in relation to SARS-CoV-2 and coronaviruses. Their antigens are not known. Generated by immunoSEQ multiplex PCR, the TCRdb table keeps only in-frame clones and is missing some. Of fewer than 35,000 clones in the sample, more than 65% were seen once. The sample taken for sequencing was memory CD4+ T cells from PBMCs, cultured in vitro. The receptors shown here come from an adult with COVID-19.

The chain is built from TRBV3-1 (or the pseudogene TRBV3-2) and TRBJ1-3, with D uncertain. From germline, CDR1 is LGHDT and CDR2 YNNKEL (reference sequence). The germline V and J ends were trimmed by 4 bases and 5 bases, with 9 bases remaining between them. The CDR3 runs 13 residues. In DNA form, the CDR3 reads TGTGCCAGCAGCCCCCGTCCGAGAAACACCATATATTTT. This translates into CASSPRPRNTIYF.

CDR3 DNA sequence: TGTGCCAGCAGCGCATCGGAGACCCAGTACTTC. This translates into CASSASETQYF. This rearrangement joins TRBV11-2 to TRBJ2-5; no reliable D call. V lost 5 bases to trimming and J lost 5 bases, with 6 bases between them. The CDR3 spans 11 residues. The germline gives CDR1 SGHAT, CDR2 FQNNGV.

The DNA of the CDR3 is TGTGCCAGCAGACGGAACAATGAGCAGTTCTTC. Its translation is CASRRNNEQFF. This chain joins TRBV6-1 and TRBJ2-1; D unresolved. V lost 6 bases, J lost 5 bases, and 5 bases lay in between. CDR1 is MNHNS and CDR2 is SASEGT in the germline V gene. The CDR3 loop spans 11 amino acids.

This chain joins TRBV7-2 and TRBJ2-1; 9 bases are a match to TRBD1. Per the germline V gene, CDR1 is SGHTA and CDR2 is FQGNSA. The CDR3 spans 14 residues. With V trimmed by 5 bases and J by 15 bases, 14 bases remained unmatched. The chain's CDR3 is CASSRPGQGGGRFF. The CDR3 bases are TGTGCCAGCAGCAGGCCGGGACAGGGAGGAGGAAGGTTCTTC.

The CDR3 region is CASSQGGPRNSPLHF. In nucleotides, the CDR3 is TGTGCCAGCAGCCAGGGGGGACCGCGCAATTCACCCCTCCACTTT. The rearrangement uses TRBV9 and TRBJ1-6; 7 bases are shared with TRBD1. V trimming: 4 bases; J trimming: 7 bases; junction bases outside the gene matches: 8. The CDR3 contains 15 residues. Per germline, CDR1 SGDLS and CDR2 YYNGEE.

The chain uses TRBV30 and TRBJ1-2; D not certain. V lost 6 bases, J lost 4 bases, and 12 bases lay in between. In germline, CDR1 is GTSNPN, CDR2 SVGIG (reference sequence). CDR3 length: 12 amino acids. Written as DNA, the CDR3 is TGTGCCTGCCAAGGACGGACCTATGGCTACACCTTC. Its protein is CACQGRTYGYTF.

The chain couples TRBV21-1 to TRBJ1-6. TRBV21-1 is a pseudogene locus. The CDR3 extends over 15 amino acids. The CDR3 protein is CASSKLSHHNSPLHF. The CDR3 bases are TGTGCCAGCAGCAAACTCTCTCACCATAATTCACCCCTCCACTTT.

The chain links TRBV24-1 to TRBJ2-2; D may be TRBD1 (6 bases). The CDR3 consists of 14 residues. In germline, CDR1 is KGHDR, CDR2 SFDVKD. The ends were cut back, 2 bases at V and 3 bases at J, with 6 bases in the middle. DNA for the CDR3: TGTGCCACCAGTGATTACAGGGACACCGGGGAGCTGTTTTTT. It codes for CATSDYRDTGELFF.

The V and J genes are TRBV27 and TRBJ2-7; D perhaps matches TRBD2 (5 bases). CDR3 length: 14 residues. V shed 0 bases and J shed 6 bases, with 12 bases lying between them. CDR1 and CDR2 from the germline V gene are MNHEY and SMNVEV (reference sequence). The CDR3 coding sequence is TGTGCCAGCAGTTTATCGAGGCGCGGGTCCGAGCAGTACTTC. Its protein product is CASSLSRRGSEQYF.

The gene calls are TRBV7-2 and TRBJ1-3, with 10 bases identical to TRBD1. V shed 4 bases and J 4 bases; nucleotides not matched to a gene: 7. Germline CDR1 and CDR2: SGHTA and FQGNSA. The CDR3 length is 16 residues. The CDR3 DNA sequence: TGTGCCAGCAGCTGGAGATTGACAGGGGGCGGAAACACCATATATTTT. Amino acids: CASSWRLTGGGNTIYF.

This clone was counted between two and nine times. The chain employs TRBV7-9 and TRBJ1-2, with 9 bases aligning to TRBD1. This CDR3 has 16 amino acids. The germline V gene has CDR1 SEHNR and CDR2 FQNEAQ (reference sequence). Trimming at V came to 5 bases and at J to 4 bases, leaving 11 bases not matched to a gene. CDR3 nucleotides: TGTGCCAGCAGCAAGGGACAGGGAGGAGACGCCTATGGCTACACCTTC. Its translation: CASSKGQGGDAYGYTF.

The rearrangement uses TRBV4-2 and TRBJ2-3; D is unclear. V dropped 1 base and J dropped 0 bases, with 5 bases sitting between them. The CDR3 is made up of 14 amino acids. Germline CDR1 is LGHNA and CDR2 is YNFKEQ. The chain's CDR3 is CASSQGHSTDTQYF. The CDR3 nucleotides read TGTGCCAGCAGCCAAGGCCATAGCACAGATACGCAGTATTTT.

The rearrangement links TRBV5-1 to TRBJ2-1; 7 positions match TRBD2. The CDR3 length is 17 residues. Looked up from germline, CDR1 is SGHRS and CDR2 is YFSETQ. V lost 0 bases, J lost 9 bases, and 15 bases stayed unmatched. The CDR3 protein is CASSLASAGVVGGEQFF. CDR3 bases: TGCGCCAGCAGCTTGGCCAGTGCGGGAGTGGTGGGTGGTGAGCAGTTCTTC. The full variable domain, in which reference TRBV5-1 and TRBJ2-1 provide the parts outside the CDR3, is KAGVTQTPRYLIKTRGQQVTLSCSPISGHRSVSWYQQTPGQGLQFLFEYFSETQRNKGNFPGRFSGRQFSNSRSEMNVSTLELGDSALYLCASSLASAGVVGGEQFFGPGTRLTVL.

This clone was detected only a few times. The rearrangement links TRBV13 to TRBJ1-4, with D unresolved. The germline V gene has CDR1 PRHDT and CDR2 FYEKMQ (reference sequence). The V and J ends lost 3 bases and 3 bases respectively, with 8 bases between them. The CDR3 runs 14 residues. CDR3 sequence reads: CASSLIGSNEKLFF. The CDR3 nucleotides read TGTGCCAGCAGCTTGATCGGGTCTAATGAAAAACTGTTTTTT. Using reference TRBV13 and TRBJ1-4 for the parts outside the CDR3, the full variable domain is AAGVIQSPRHLIKEKRETATLKCYPIPRHDTVYWYQQGPGQDPQFLISFYEKMQSDKGSIPDRFSAQQFSDYHSELNMSSLELGDSALYFCASSLIGSNEKLFFGSGTQLSVL.

This clone was counted a single time. The chain carries TRBV6-2 or TRBV6-3 and TRBJ2-1; a weak D match, TRBD2 (5 bases). Germline CDR1 MNHEY, CDR2 SVGEGT. V lost 2 bases and J 7 bases, leaving 12 bases between the germline ends. The CDR3 is made up of 14 amino acids. Here the CDR3 reads CASSYELVLNEQFF. Here the CDR3 DNA reads TGTGCCAGCAGTTACGAACTAGTTTTAAATGAGCAGTTCTTC.

The sample holds one count of this clone. The chain employs TRBV19 and TRBJ2-3; 9 bases are shared with TRBD1. Germline V gene data show CDR1 as LNHDA and CDR2 as SQIVND (reference sequence). V lost 6 bases, J lost 6 bases, and 13 bases stayed unmatched. CDR3 size: 16 residues. The DNA of the CDR3 is TGTGCCAGTAGCCCCCGGGGAACAGGGGGCATCGATACGCAGTATTTT. Protein: CASSPRGTGGIDTQYF.

V and J are TRBV7-3 and TRBJ1-3; the match to TRBD1 covers 9 bases. Unmatched junction bases numbered 5, after V lost 5 bases and J lost 3 bases. This CDR3 comprises 15 residues. In germline, CDR1 is SGHTA, CDR2 FQGTGA. This CDR3 is CASSPTGGGGNTIYF. In DNA, the CDR3 is TGTGCCAGCAGCCCGACAGGGGGTGGTGGAAACACCATATATTTT.

V and J are TRBV28 and TRBJ2-5, with 10 bases that match TRBD2. The CDR3 is 15 amino acids. The J segment lost 4 bases and the V segment lost 5 bases, leaving 7 bases of the junction unmatched. The germline gives CDR1 MDHEN, CDR2 SYDVKM. The DNA for the CDR3 is TGTGCCAGCAGTCCGAGCGGGAGGGCCTTAGAGACCCAGTACTTC. Amino acid sequence: CASSPSGRALETQYF.

The rearrangement links TRBV5-1 to TRBJ2-7; D is possibly TRBD2 (5 bases). There are 14 residues in the CDR3. The V end was cut by 1 base, the J end by 3 bases, with 11 bases between. CDR1 and CDR2 (germline): SGHRS, YFSETQ. The CDR3 region has the DNA TGCGCCAGCAGCTTGCGAGCGGCACTCTACGAGCAGTACTTC. It specifies CASSLRAALYEQYF.

The chain couples TRBV2 to TRBJ2-7, with 8 bases identical to TRBD2. With 4 bases clipped from V and 2 bases from J, the junction kept 4 bases outside the gene matches. The CDR3 is made up of 14 amino acids. In germline, CDR1 is SNHLY, CDR2 FYNNEI. The CDR3 reads CASSVRSGAYEQYF. The DNA for the CDR3 is TGTGCCAGCAGTGTTCGTAGCGGGGCCTACGAGCAGTACTTC.

This clone was picked up one time. The chain carries TRBV28 and TRBJ1-3, with D unresolved. The length of the CDR3 is 16 residues. CDR1 and CDR2 (germline): MDHEN, SYDVKM. V gave up 4 bases and J gave up 2 bases, with 15 bases separating them. Here the CDR3 DNA reads TGTGCCAGCAGTTCCCCCCTTGGGAGGCCTGGAAACACCATATATTTT. Residues: CASSSPLGRPGNTIYF. Using reference TRBV28 and TRBJ1-3 for the parts outside the CDR3, the full variable domain is DVKVTQSSRYLVKRTGEKVFLECVQDMDHENMFWYRQDPGLGLRLIYFSYDVKMKEKGDIPEGYSVSREKKERFSLILESASTNQTSMYLCASSSPLGRPGNTIYFGEGSWLTVV.

This sequence joins TRBV5-6 and TRBJ1-2; D unresolved. Germline V lookup: CDR1 SGHDT, CDR2 YYEEEE. Trimming shortened V by 0 bases and J by 0 bases, and 6 bases separated the two germline ends. This CDR3 spans 14 amino acids. CDR3 region: CASSLAFSNYGYTF. CDR3 nucleotides: TGTGCCAGCAGCTTGGCCTTTTCTAACTATGGCTACACCTTC.

As to this clone: This sample also contains other DNA sequences that code for the same CDR3. The chain links TRBV19 to TRBJ2-7; possible D gene TRBD1, 6 bases. Germline V gives CDR1 LNHDA, CDR2 SQIVND (reference sequence). This CDR3 has 14 residues. Deletions cut 2 bases from V and 0 bases from J, with 8 bases between. As DNA, the CDR3 is TGTGCCAGTAGTATATCAGGGGTCTCCTACGAGCAGTACTTC. As protein: CASSISGVSYEQYF.

The J gene is TRBJ2-7, the V gene TRBV25-1, with 11 bases matching TRBD1. CDR3 size: 13 residues. Germline V gene sequence: CDR1 MGHDK, CDR2 SYGVNS. The V and J ends lost 8 bases and 2 bases, in that order; junction bases with no gene match: 2. The CDR3 DNA reads as TGTGCCAGCCGGGACAGGGGGACCTACGAGCAGTACTTC. Translating it yields CASRDRGTYEQYF.

This rearrangement joins TRBV6-6 to TRBJ1-4; 9 nucleotides agree with TRBD1. The CDR3 runs to 16 residues. Losses at the gene ends were 0 bases for V and 6 bases for J; bases not matched to a gene: 5. The germline V gene has CDR1 MNHNY and CDR2 SVGAGI (reference sequence). CDR3 protein: CASSYSGQGIDEKLFF. CDR3 sequence (DNA): TGTGCCAGCAGTTACTCGGGACAGGGCATTGATGAAAAACTGTTTTTT.

The chain links TRBV14 to TRBJ1-1; the D is unclear. Germline-derived CDR1 and CDR2 are SGHDN and FVKESK. CDR3 size: 17 residues. V was cut by 0 bases and J by 3 bases, with 17 bases left in between. CDR3 nucleotide sequence: TGTGCCAGCAGCCAAGATGAAGGCGAGGGCAGGCACACTGAAGCTTTCTTT. Its translation is CASSQDEGEGRHTEAFF.

This rearrangement joins TRBV5-1 to TRBJ2-3; TRBD2 aligns across 11 bases. The CDR3 runs 15 residues. Per germline, CDR1 SGHRS and CDR2 YFSETQ. V lost 6 bases, J lost 4 bases, and 7 bases stayed unmatched. The CDR3 reads CASTTIAGGPDTQYF. In DNA form, the CDR3 reads TGCGCCAGCACCACCATAGCGGGAGGGCCAGATACGCAGTATTTT.

This clone occurred once. The chain links TRBV13 to TRBJ2-3, with 10 nucleotides matching TRBD2. There are 17 residues in the CDR3. In germline, CDR1 is PRHDT, CDR2 FYEKMQ (reference sequence). The V gene end was trimmed by 5 bases and the J gene end by 0 bases; junction bases not matched to a gene: 8. The CDR3 spells CASSTRTSGGSTDTQYF. For the CDR3, the DNA is TGTGCCAGCAGCACCCGGACTAGCGGAGGGAGCACAGATACGCAGTATTTT.

This chain links TRBV9 with TRBJ2-1; TRBD2 is a possible D gene (5 bases). V lost 0 bases and J lost 7, with 8 bases in between. CDR1 is SGDLS, CDR2 YYNGEE, per germline. The CDR3 is made up of 13 amino acids. In DNA form, the CDR3 reads TGTGCCAGCAGCGTAGGTCTAGCAAATGAGCAGTTCTTC. Translation: CASSVGLANEQFF.